The next 19 T cell receptor beta chains were all read from a single sample in a study of cytotoxic CD8 clonotypes in ibrutinib-treated CLL. Clones were read by immunoSEQ multiplex PCR, and TCRdb kept only the in-frame ones, dropping some. Of over 30,000 clones listed, about 65% are singletons. This specimen was PBMCs, taken at disease progression, from a patient treated with ibrutinib. The receptor source for this set is a human donor with chronic lymphocytic leukemia.

This clone showed up just a few times. The chain uses TRBV29-1 and TRBJ2-3; D is perhaps TRBD1 or TRBD2 (5 bases each). CDR1 is SQVTM, CDR2 ANQGSEA, per germline. The V end lost 3 bases, the J end lost 6 bases, and 19 bases lay between the germline ends. This CDR3 comprises 15 residues. The CDR3 reads CSVDGTEPVRDTQYF. The CDR3 DNA is TGCAGCGTTGACGGGACGGAGCCTGTCCGGGATACGCAGTATTTT.

V and J are TRBV15 and TRBJ2-5; D is possibly TRBD1 (5 bases). V was clipped by 2 bases and J by 1 base, with 5 bases between them. Germline CDR1 and CDR2: LNHNV and YYDKDF (reference sequence). This CDR3 has 13 residues. In DNA form, the CDR3 reads TGTGCCACCAGCAGACAGGGCCAAGAGACCCAGTACTTC. It translates to CATSRQGQETQYF.

The genes are TRBV5-6 and TRBJ2-7; 7 bases agree with TRBD1. This CDR3 comprises 13 residues. J lost 5 bases, V lost 2 bases, and 4 bases had no gene match. Looked up from germline, CDR1 is SGHDT and CDR2 is YYEEEE. CDR3 region: CASSFDRDDEQYF. The CDR3 nucleotides are TGTGCCAGCAGCTTTGACAGGGATGACGAGCAGTACTTC.

The chain recombines TRBV6-1 with TRBJ2-3; D perhaps matches TRBD1 (6 bases). The CDR3 runs to 13 residues. The V gene lost 6 bases and the J gene lost 6 bases, with 13 bases spanning the gap. Germline V gives CDR1 MNHNS, CDR2 SASEGT. CDR3 region: CASSLERGDTQYF. The CDR3 DNA is TGTGCCAGCAGCCTCGAAAGGGGGGATACGCAGTATTTT.

This clone has more than one count but fewer than ten. The CDR3 loop reads CASSQDPSGRGTETQYF. For the CDR3, the DNA is TGCGCCAGCAGCCAAGATCCTAGCGGGAGGGGTACGGAGACCCAGTACTTC. The rearrangement uses TRBV4-1 and TRBJ2-5, with 12 bases that match TRBD2. CDR3 size: 17 residues. Germline trimming cut 0 bases from V and 5 bases from J; bases unmatched to any gene: 7. The germline V gene encodes CDR1 MGHRA and CDR2 YSYEKL.

The chain uses TRBV7-9 and TRBJ2-7; D may match TRBD1 or TRBD2 (7 bases each). The V gene lost 5 bases and the J gene lost 8 bases, with 19 bases spanning the gap. Germline V lookup: CDR1 SEHNR, CDR2 FQNEAQ (reference sequence). The CDR3 covers 14 residues. CDR3 amino acids: CASSQGGDSPKQYF. In DNA form, the CDR3 reads TGTGCCAGCAGCCAGGGGGGGGACTCACCCAAGCAGTACTTC. The complete variable domain, with remaining parts taken from reference TRBV7-9 and TRBJ2-7, reads DTGVSQNPRHKITKRGQNVTFRCDPISEHNRLYWYRQTLGQGPEFLTYFQNEAQLEKSRLLSDRFSAERPKGSFSTLEIQRTEQGDSAMYLCASSQGGDSPKQYFGPGTRLTVT.

CDR3 in amino acids: CASSELGLMTEAFF. CDR3 DNA sequence: TGTGCCAGCAGTGAATTGGGGTTGATGACTGAAGCTTTCTTT. V is TRBV6-1 and J is TRBJ1-1, with D unresolved. The CDR3 totals 14 residues. Trimming shortened V by 2 bases and J by 5 bases, and 12 bases separated the two germline ends. Germline loops: CDR1 MNHNS, CDR2 SASEGT.

This clone was counted a few times. This sequence joins TRBV7-9 and TRBJ1-5, with D uncertain. From germline, CDR1 is SEHNR and CDR2 FQNEAQ (reference sequence). The CDR3 consists of 12 residues. Trimming removed 4 bases at V and 7 bases at J, with 8 bases between. The CDR3 loop is CASSSQSQPQHF. The CDR3 nucleotides are TGTGCCAGCAGCTCCCAATCCCAGCCCCAGCATTTT.

This clone occurred once. This rearrangement joins TRBV7-8 to TRBJ2-3; 12 bases are a match to TRBD2. This CDR3 spans 20 amino acids. The V gene end was trimmed by 2 bases and the J gene end by 4 bases; junction bases not matched to a gene: 16. Per germline, CDR1 SGHVS and CDR2 FQNEAQ. This CDR3 is CASSLRGSASGRERSDTQYF. In DNA form, the CDR3 reads TGTGCCAGCAGCTTAAGGGGATCGGCTAGCGGGAGGGAAAGGTCAGATACGCAGTATTTT.

The rearrangement joins TRBV9 to TRBJ1-3; TRBD1 matches 8 bases. Per the germline V gene, CDR1 is SGDLS and CDR2 is YYNGEE. V lost 1 base, J lost 0 bases, and 6 bases stayed unmatched. CDR3 length: 17 residues. The CDR3 loop reads CASSVSGQGYSGNTIYF. CDR3 DNA: TGTGCCAGCAGCGTAAGTGGACAGGGCTACTCTGGAAACACCATATATTTT.

The chain carries TRBV28 and TRBJ1-5; TRBD1 might be the D (5 bases). Germline V gives CDR1 MDHEN, CDR2 SYDVKM. V was clipped by 3 bases and J by 7 bases, with 16 bases between them. The CDR3 totals 15 residues. The CDR3 nucleotides are TGTGCCAGCAGTTTCCGGGCAGGGCGGGTGCAGCCCCAGCATTTT. Its translation: CASSFRAGRVQPQHF.

This sequence joins TRBV6-1 and TRBJ2-5; 8 positions match TRBD2. Germline CDR1 MNHNS, CDR2 SASEGT. CDR3 length: 15 residues. The V segment lost 8 bases and the J segment 7 bases; nucleotides outside the gene matches: 15. The CDR3: CASGRRGAGAMTQYF. DNA for the CDR3: TGTGCCAGCGGCCGGCGGGGGGCGGGAGCAATGACCCAGTACTTC.

The CDR3 reads CASSLDIGFFSKVGELFF. The CDR3 DNA reads as TGTGCCAGCAGCTTAGATATCGGGTTTTTTAGTAAAGTCGGGGAGCTGTTTTTT. This chain joins TRBV11-3 and TRBJ2-2; D remains ambiguous. Trimming cost V 0 bases and J 7 bases, with 21 bases left between them. This CDR3 spans 18 amino acids. The germline CDR1 and CDR2 sequences are SGHNT and YENEEA.

This clone was seen more than once but under ten times. V is TRBV2 and J is TRBJ1-5; D gene unclear. Germline V gene lookup returns CDR1 SNHLY and CDR2 FYNNEI. This CDR3 is 13 amino acids long. V lost 3 bases to trimming and J lost 7 bases, with 10 bases between them. CDR3: CASSEEALQPQHF. CDR3 DNA: TGTGCCAGCAGTGAGGAGGCCCTCCAGCCCCAGCATTTT. The full variable domain, with the rest looked up from reference TRBV2 and TRBJ1-5, is EPEVTQTPSHQVTQMGQEVILRCVPISNHLYFYWYRQILGQKVEFLVSFYNNEISEKSEIFDDQFSVERPDGSNFTLKIRSTKLEDSAMYFCASSEEALQPQHFGDGTRLSIL.

This chain uses TRBV11-3 with TRBJ2-7; D gene ambiguous. Trimming stripped 5 bases from V and 3 bases from J, with 14 bases between. The CDR3 consists of 14 residues. CDR1 is SGHNT and CDR2 is YENEEA in the germline V gene. CDR3: CASSLRTGYYEQYF. For the CDR3, the DNA is TGTGCCAGCAGCCTGCGGACGGGTTACTACGAGCAGTACTTC.

The chain joins TRBV4-1 to TRBJ1-5, with D perhaps matching TRBD1 (6 bases). The germline V and J ends were trimmed by 1 base and 2 bases, with 21 bases remaining between them. CDR1 is MGHRA, CDR2 YSYEKL, per germline. The CDR3 is 19 amino acids. The CDR3 spells CASSQARTDGRRGNQPQHF. Here the CDR3 DNA reads TGCGCCAGCAGCCAAGCCAGGACAGATGGCCGAAGGGGCAATCAGCCCCAGCATTTT.

This chain links TRBV7-9 with TRBJ2-7, with TRBD2 matching over 9 bases. The CDR3 is 15 residues long. The germline V gene encodes CDR1 SEHNR and CDR2 FQNEAQ (reference sequence). V trimming: 1 base; J trimming: 4 bases; junction bases outside the gene matches: 5. The CDR3 region is CASSLDAGGLYEQYF. CDR3 in DNA: TGTGCCAGCAGCTTAGATGCGGGAGGGTTATACGAGCAGTACTTC. Drawing the rest from reference TRBV7-9 and TRBJ2-7, the complete variable domain is DTGVSQNPRHKITKRGQNVTFRCDPISEHNRLYWYRQTLGQGPEFLTYFQNEAQLEKSRLLSDRFSAERPKGSFSTLEIQRTEQGDSAMYLCASSLDAGGLYEQYFGPGTRLTVT.

The chain couples TRBV4-3 to TRBJ2-1; maybe TRBD2 (6 bases). This CDR3 has 18 amino acids. From germline, CDR1 is LGHNA and CDR2 YSLEER. Trimming removed 1 base at V and 4 bases at J, with 20 bases between. CDR3 nucleotide sequence: TGCGCCAGCAGCCAAGGATTCTTCCTACGGACTATGTACAATGAGCAGTTCTTC. Its protein product is CASSQGFFLRTMYNEQFF.

This clone has a handful of counts. V gene TRBV7-2 combines with J gene TRBJ2-5, with 7 positions matching TRBD2. The CDR3 runs to 15 residues. The germline V gene has CDR1 SGHTA and CDR2 FQGNSA. Losses at the gene ends were 0 bases for V and 4 bases for J; bases not matched to a gene: 5. Here the CDR3 reads CASSLATGGLETQYF. The CDR3 nucleotides read TGTGCCAGCAGCTTAGCGACGGGAGGACTAGAGACCCAGTACTTC.